This passage covers 11 T cell receptor beta chains from one sample sequenced in a study of T-cell memory formation after mild COVID-19. MiXCR was run by TCRdb on the 5' RACE reads, yielding one entry per CDR3 protein. The data contain under 650,000 distinct CDR3 sequences, around 17% of them seen just once; the ten biggest clones take up 12%. Sequenced sample: PBMCs or a T cell subset sorted from them (not recorded which). The receptors shown here come from an adult woman who had mild COVID-19 (a few samples of this study predate the infection). Cell type and time point are not known.

In its sample, this clonotype was seen a few times. The chain has TRBV2 and TRBJ2-7; TRBD2 might be the D (5 bases). The CDR3 extends over 15 amino acids. Germline V gene lookup returns CDR1 SNHLY and CDR2 FYNNEI. Trimming stripped 6 bases from V and 2 bases from J, with 17 bases between. CDR3 nucleotide sequence: TGTGCCAGCAGGGAGGCCAAAGCCAGTGCCTACGAGCAGTACTTC. Residues: CASREAKASAYEQYF.

V and J are TRBV23-1 and TRBJ1-5; D might be TRBD1 (6 bases). TRBV23-1 is flagged as an ORF with uncertain function. The CDR3 covers 16 residues. V was clipped by 3 bases and J by 9 bases, with 21 bases between them. This CDR3 is CASSHSGEMGGRPQHF. The CDR3 DNA is TGCGCCAGCAGTCACTCAGGGGAGATGGGGGGGCGGCCCCAGCATTTT.

The chain is built from TRBV20-1 and TRBJ2-5; perhaps TRBD1 as D (5 bases). The germline V gene encodes CDR1 DFQATT and CDR2 SNEGSKA (reference sequence). CDR3 length: 13 amino acids. Trimming left V 1 base short and J 5 bases short, with 11 bases between. The CDR3 DNA sequence: TGCAGTGCTAGAGTACCCCCAGGGGAGACCCAGTACTTC. Protein product: CSARVPPGETQYF.

In its sample, this clonotype was seen a few times. This chain links TRBV12-3 or TRBV12-4 with TRBJ2-3, with a weak D call TRBD2 (6 bases). The CDR3 consists of 15 residues. Trimming pared 5 bases from V and 1 base from J, leaving 13 bases between. The CDR3 is CASSGSAGGTDTQYF. CDR3 coding DNA: TGTGCCAGCAGTGGGTCAGCGGGCGGCACAGATACGCAGTATTTT.

CDR3 sequence reads: CASSFLHRSSYEQYF. The CDR3 DNA reads TGTGCCAGCAGTTTTTTGCATCGGAGCTCCTACGAGCAGTACTTC. V is TRBV12-3 or TRBV12-4 and J is TRBJ2-7; D uncertain. Trimming pared 3 bases from V and 0 bases from J, leaving 12 bases between. CDR3 length equals 15 residues.

This clonotype was detected only a few times. The chain employs TRBV12-3 or TRBV12-4 and TRBJ2-3; the D gene is possibly TRBD2 (6 bases). The CDR3 sequence is 14 residues long. The V gene lost 3 bases and the J gene lost 5 bases, with 12 bases spanning the gap. The CDR3 protein is CASSLDYLRDTQYF. In DNA form, the CDR3 reads TGTGCCAGCAGTTTGGACTACCTTCGAGATACGCAGTATTTT.

The rearrangement links TRBV2 to TRBJ1-2; D not certain. The germline V and J ends were trimmed by 3 bases and 5 bases, with 7 bases remaining between them. Germline V lookup: CDR1 SNHLY, CDR2 FYNNEI. The CDR3 length is 12 residues. CDR3 nucleotide sequence: TGTGCCAGCAGTGAGAATGGTTATGGCTACACCTTC. Encoded protein: CASSENGYGYTF.

This clonotype was seen a handful of times. The chain links TRBV24-1 to TRBJ2-1, with D tentatively TRBD1 or TRBD2 (5 bases each). Trimming shortened V by 0 bases and J by 6 bases, and 11 bases separated the two germline ends. CDR1 KGHDR and CDR2 SFDVKD come from the germline V gene. The CDR3 is 15 amino acids. CDR3 protein: CATSDLGGGSNEQFF. DNA for the CDR3: TGTGCCACCAGTGATTTGGGGGGTGGGAGCAATGAGCAGTTCTTC.

This clonotype has a handful of counts. CDR3 coding DNA: TGTGCCAGCAGCCAAGATACTAACGGCACGCGTAACTATGGCTACACCTTC. Protein product: CASSQDTNGTRNYGYTF. The chain uses TRBV4-2 and TRBJ1-2, with D unresolved. The CDR3 totals 17 residues. Between the trimmed V and J ends, which lost 0 bases and 1 base, there was a span of 15 bases. Per the germline V gene, CDR1 is LGHNA and CDR2 is YNFKEQ.

This clonotype has a handful of counts. The rearrangement joins TRBV5-6 to TRBJ2-7; D is possibly TRBD1 or TRBD2 (5 bases each). This CDR3 is 17 amino acids long. V was cut by 6 bases and J by 0 bases, with 22 bases left in between. The germline V gene has CDR1 SGHDT and CDR2 YYEEEE. CDR3 residues: CASTFTKGSALSYEQYF. The CDR3 bases are TGTGCCAGCACCTTTACTAAGGGGAGTGCCCTCTCCTACGAGCAGTACTTC.

This clonotype was seen a handful of times. V and J are TRBV24-1 and TRBJ2-1; D is possibly TRBD2 (5 bases). Trimming shortened V by 4 bases and J by 5 bases, and 17 bases separated the two germline ends. CDR3 length: 16 amino acids. CDR1 and CDR2 from the germline V gene are KGHDR and SFDVKD. CDR3 amino acids: CATSDKGSRQDNEQFF. The CDR3 DNA reads as TGTGCCACCAGTGACAAAGGGAGTCGTCAAGACAATGAGCAGTTCTTC.